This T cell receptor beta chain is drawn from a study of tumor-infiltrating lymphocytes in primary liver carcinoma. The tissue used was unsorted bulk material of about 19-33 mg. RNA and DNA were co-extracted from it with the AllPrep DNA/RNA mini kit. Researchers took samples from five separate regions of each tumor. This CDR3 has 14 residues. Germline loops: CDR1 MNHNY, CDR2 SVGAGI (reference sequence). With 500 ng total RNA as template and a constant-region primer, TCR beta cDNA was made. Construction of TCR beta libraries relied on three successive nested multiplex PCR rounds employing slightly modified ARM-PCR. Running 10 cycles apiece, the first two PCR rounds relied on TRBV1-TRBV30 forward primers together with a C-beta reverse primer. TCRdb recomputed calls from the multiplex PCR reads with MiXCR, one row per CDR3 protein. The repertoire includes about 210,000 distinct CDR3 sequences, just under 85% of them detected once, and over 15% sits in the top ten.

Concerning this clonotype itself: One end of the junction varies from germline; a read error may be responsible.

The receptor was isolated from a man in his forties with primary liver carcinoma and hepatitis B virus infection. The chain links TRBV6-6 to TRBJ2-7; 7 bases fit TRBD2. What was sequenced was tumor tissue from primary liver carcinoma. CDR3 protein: CASRTSSGSYEQYF. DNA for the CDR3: TGTGCCAGCAGAACGTCTAGCGGCTCCTACGAGCAGTATTTC.